Included here is one TCR beta chain sequence, with context. Its antigen is as yet unknown. This record belongs to a study of beta chain features in type 1 diabetes. Using CD45RO/CCR7/CD25/CD127/CD95/CD27, CD4+ naive, central memory, regulatory and stem cell-like memory cells were sorted. The entirety of the isolated RNA underwent reverse transcription, so expressed TCRB transcripts were sequenced. TCRdb keeps only in-frame clones here, not all; method: immunoSEQ multiplex PCR. This table holds hundreds of thousands of clones, around 13% found once. Study results and limitations: More deletions and fewer insertions at VDJ junctions were seen in type 1 diabetes patients.

This clonotype originated in a man younger than 35 in good health. Sample: naive CD4+ T cells from blood.

In DNA form, the CDR3 reads TGTGCCAGTAGTATTGTGGCGGGAGTAGGCAATGAGCAGTTCTTC. Its protein product is CASSIVAGVGNEQFF. This chain joins TRBV19 and TRBJ2-1; 7 bases line up with TRBD2. V gave up 3 bases and J gave up 6 bases; unmatched junction bases: 8. The CDR3 covers 15 residues. Germline V gene sequence: CDR1 LNHDA, CDR2 SQIVND (reference sequence).